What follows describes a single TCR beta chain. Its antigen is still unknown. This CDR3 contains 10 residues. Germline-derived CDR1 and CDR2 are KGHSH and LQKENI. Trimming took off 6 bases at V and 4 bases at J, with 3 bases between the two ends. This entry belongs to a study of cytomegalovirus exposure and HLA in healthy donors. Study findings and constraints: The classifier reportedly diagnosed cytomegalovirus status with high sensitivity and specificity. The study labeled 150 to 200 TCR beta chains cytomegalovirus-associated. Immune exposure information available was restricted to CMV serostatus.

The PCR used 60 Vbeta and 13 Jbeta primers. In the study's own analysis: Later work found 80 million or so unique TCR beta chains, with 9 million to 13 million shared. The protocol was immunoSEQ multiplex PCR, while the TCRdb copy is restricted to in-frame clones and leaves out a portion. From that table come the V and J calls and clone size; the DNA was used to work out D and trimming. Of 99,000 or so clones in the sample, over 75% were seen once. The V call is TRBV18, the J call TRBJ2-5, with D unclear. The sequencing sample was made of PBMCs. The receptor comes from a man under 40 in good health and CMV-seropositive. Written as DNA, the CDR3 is TGTGCCAGCTCGGCAGAGACCCAGTACTTC. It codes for CASSAETQYF.